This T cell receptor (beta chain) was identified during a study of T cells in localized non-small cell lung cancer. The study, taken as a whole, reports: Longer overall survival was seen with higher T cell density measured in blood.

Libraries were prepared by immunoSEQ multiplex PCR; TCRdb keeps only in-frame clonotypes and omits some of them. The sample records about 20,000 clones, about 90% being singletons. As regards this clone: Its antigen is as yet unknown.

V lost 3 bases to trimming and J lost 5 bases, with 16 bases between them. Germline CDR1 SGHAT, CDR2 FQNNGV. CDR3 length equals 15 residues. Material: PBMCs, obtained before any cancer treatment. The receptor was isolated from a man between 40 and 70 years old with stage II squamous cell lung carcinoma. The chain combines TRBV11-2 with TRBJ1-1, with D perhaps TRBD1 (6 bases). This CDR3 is CASSFSYREITEAFF. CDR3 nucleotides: TGTGCCAGCAGCTTTTCATACAGGGAAATAACTGAAGCTTTCTTT.